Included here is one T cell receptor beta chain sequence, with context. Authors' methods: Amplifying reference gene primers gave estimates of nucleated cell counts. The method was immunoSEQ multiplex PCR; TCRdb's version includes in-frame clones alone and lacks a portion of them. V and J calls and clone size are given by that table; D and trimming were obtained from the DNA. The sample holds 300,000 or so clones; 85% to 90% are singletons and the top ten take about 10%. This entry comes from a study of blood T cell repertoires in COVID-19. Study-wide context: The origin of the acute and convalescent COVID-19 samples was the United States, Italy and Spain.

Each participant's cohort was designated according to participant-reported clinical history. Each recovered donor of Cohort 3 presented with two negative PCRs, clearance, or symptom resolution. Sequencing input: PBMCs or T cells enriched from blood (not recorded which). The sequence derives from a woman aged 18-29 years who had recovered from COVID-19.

CDR3 protein: CASSSLAGEGAWNEQFF. Here the CDR3 DNA reads TGTGCCAGCAGCTCTCTAGCGGGAGAAGGGGCTTGGAATGAGCAGTTCTTC. V gene TRBV7-6 combines with J gene TRBJ2-1, with 10 bases identical to TRBD2. V lost 4 bases and J lost 7; bases outside the gene matches: 13. This CDR3 contains 17 residues. Germline V gene data show CDR1 as SGHVS and CDR2 as FNYEAQ.